The subject of this entry is one T cell receptor beta chain. Its specificity is not known. The record originates from a study of vaccination and CD4 T cells after COVID-19. Study information: Overlapping spike pools from SARS-CoV-2 and HCoV-NL63, HCoV-OC43 and HCoV-229E served as culture stimuli. Findings and limits, study-wide: Median SARS-CoV-2-reactive clonotypes rose from roughly 22 to 38, not significantly.

Cultured CD4+ T cell DNA underwent sequencing with the Oncomine TCR Beta short-read assay. TCRdb ran MiXCR on the PCR reads and lists one entry per CDR3 protein. The sample has 4,000 to 4,500 distinct CDR3 sequences, approximately 21% seen once. Germline V gene lookup returns CDR1 SGHKS and CDR2 YYEKEE (reference sequence). This CDR3 is built from 15 residues. J lost 6 bases, V lost 2 bases, and 6 bases had no gene match. Specified treatment: roughly nine-day PBMC culture with coronavirus spike peptide pools or control peptides (ViraFEST assay). After expanding antigen-specific T cells with peptide pools, ViraFEST sequenced their TCRs. Cultures got half-medium changes with IL-2 on days 3 and 7.

The sequence was obtained from a human donor who had recovered from COVID-19. Material: CD4+ T cells from blood, cultured in vitro. The chain links TRBV5-5 to TRBJ1-5; 9 nucleotides line up with TRBD1. The CDR3 DNA reads TGTGCCAGCAGCTTTGACACAGGGGGCGGTCAGCCCCAGCATTTT. It yields the protein CASSFDTGGGQPQHF.